This TCR beta chain was identified in a study of cytotoxic CD8 clonotypes in ibrutinib-treated CLL. Study observations and caveats: The study sampled sustained-remission and progressing patients at different times. Public clonotypes were uncommon and contracted or stayed stable on treatment.

The repertoire was sequenced with immunoSEQ multiplex PCR; TCRdb's copy has only in-frame clones and lacks some. The sample lists some 200,000 clones; 75% to 85% were seen once. Trimming left V 8 bases short and J 3 bases short, with 17 bases between. The germline V gene encodes CDR1 MNHEY and CDR2 SMNVEV (reference sequence). The CDR3 runs 15 residues. This clone was seen more than once but under ten times. The antigen is not known. This specimen was PBMCs, taken after 12 months of ibrutinib treatment. The TCR comes from a human donor with chronic lymphocytic leukemia. The chain employs TRBV27 and TRBJ1-5; no definite D call. CDR3 nucleotide sequence: TGTGCCAGCCTCCTTCGCGGGAATCTCAATCAGCCCCAGCATTTT. It specifies CASLLRGNLNQPQHF.